This T cell receptor beta chain was recovered during a study of T-cell memory formation after mild COVID-19. Whole-study findings and limits: Later expanders leaned CD4+, whereas day 15 to 85 contracting clones were balanced CD4/CD8. Among contracting clones, CD4+ were mainly CM/EM and CD8+ enriched in EMRA.

This clonotype was observed at least ten times. The antigen is unknown. V shed 0 bases and J shed 0 bases, with 7 bases lying between them. This CDR3 spans 15 amino acids. Germline CDR1 is SGHRS and CDR2 is YFSETQ. Libraries for TCRalpha and TCRbeta carried sample barcodes and unique molecular identifiers via 5'RACE. A single record per CDR3 protein comes from TCRdb applying MiXCR to the 5' RACE reads. The sample gives fewer than 700,000 distinct CDR3 sequences, about a sixth of which show up once; around 11% is in the top ten. V gene TRBV5-1 combines with J gene TRBJ2-1, with D perhaps TRBD1 or TRBD2 (6 bases each). Material for sequencing was PBMCs or a T cell subset sorted from them (not recorded which). The receptor was isolated from an adult woman who had mild COVID-19 (a few samples of this study predate the infection). Cell type and time point are not known. The CDR3 is CASSLEGGSYNEQFF. The CDR3, as DNA: TGCGCCAGCAGCTTGGAGGGGGGCTCCTACAATGAGCAGTTCTTC.